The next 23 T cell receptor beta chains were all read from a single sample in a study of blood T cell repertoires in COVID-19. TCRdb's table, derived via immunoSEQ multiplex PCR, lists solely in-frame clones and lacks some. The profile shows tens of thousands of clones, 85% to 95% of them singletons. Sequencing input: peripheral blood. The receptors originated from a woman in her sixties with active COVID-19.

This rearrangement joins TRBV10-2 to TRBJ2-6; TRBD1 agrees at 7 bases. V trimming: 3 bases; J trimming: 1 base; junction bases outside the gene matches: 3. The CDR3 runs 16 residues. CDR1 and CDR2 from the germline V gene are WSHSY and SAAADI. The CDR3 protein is CASSEKGASGANVLTF. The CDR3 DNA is TGCGCCAGCAGTGAAAAGGGGGCGTCTGGGGCCAACGTCCTGACTTTC.

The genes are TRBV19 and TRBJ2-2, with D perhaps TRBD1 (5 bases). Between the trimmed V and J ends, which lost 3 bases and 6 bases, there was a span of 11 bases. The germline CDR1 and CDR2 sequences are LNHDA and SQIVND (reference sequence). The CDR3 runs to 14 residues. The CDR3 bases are TGTGCCAGTAGTATTGCCAGGGTTTCCGGGGAGCTGTTTTTT. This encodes CASSIARVSGELFF.

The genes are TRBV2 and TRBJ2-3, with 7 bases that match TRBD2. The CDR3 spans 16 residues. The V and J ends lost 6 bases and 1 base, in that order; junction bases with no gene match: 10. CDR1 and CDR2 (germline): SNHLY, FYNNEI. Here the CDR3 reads CASRNLAVRGTDTQYF. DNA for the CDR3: TGTGCCAGCAGGAATCTAGCGGTTCGAGGCACAGATACGCAGTATTTT.

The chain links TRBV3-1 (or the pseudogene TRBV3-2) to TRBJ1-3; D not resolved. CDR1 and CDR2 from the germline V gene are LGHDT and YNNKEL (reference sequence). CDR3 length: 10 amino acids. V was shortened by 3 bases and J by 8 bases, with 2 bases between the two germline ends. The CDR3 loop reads CASSHDTIYF. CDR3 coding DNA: TGTGCCAGCAGCCACGACACCATATATTTT.

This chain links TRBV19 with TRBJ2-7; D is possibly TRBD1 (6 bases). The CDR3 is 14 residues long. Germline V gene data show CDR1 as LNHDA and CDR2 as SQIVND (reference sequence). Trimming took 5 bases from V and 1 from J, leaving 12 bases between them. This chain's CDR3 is CASSSGTSSYEQYF. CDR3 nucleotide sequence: TGTGCCAGTAGTTCAGGGACATCTTCCTACGAGCAGTACTTC.

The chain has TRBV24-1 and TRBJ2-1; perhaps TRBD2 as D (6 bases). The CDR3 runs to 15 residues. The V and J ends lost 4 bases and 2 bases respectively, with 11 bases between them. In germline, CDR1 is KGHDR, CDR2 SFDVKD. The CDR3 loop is CATSELAAAYNEQFF. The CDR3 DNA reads TGTGCCACCAGTGAACTAGCAGCAGCCTACAATGAGCAGTTCTTC.

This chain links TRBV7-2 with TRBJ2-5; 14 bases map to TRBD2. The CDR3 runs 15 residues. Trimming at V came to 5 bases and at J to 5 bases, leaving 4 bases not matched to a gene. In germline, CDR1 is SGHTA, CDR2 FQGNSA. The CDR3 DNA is TGTGCCAGCAGCCAGACTAGCGGGGGGGCGGAGACCCAGTACTTC. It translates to CASSQTSGGAETQYF.

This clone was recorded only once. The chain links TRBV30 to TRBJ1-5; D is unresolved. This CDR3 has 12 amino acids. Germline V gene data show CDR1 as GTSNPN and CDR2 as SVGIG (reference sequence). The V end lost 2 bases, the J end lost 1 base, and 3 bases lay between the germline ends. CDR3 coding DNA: TGTGCCTGGAGTCAAAGCAATCAGCCCCAGCATTTT. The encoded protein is CAWSQSNQPQHF.

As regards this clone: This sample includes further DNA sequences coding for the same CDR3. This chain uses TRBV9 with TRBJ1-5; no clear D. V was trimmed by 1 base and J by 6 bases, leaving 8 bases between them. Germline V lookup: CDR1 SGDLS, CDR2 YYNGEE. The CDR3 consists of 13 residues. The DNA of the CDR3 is TGTGCCAGCAGCGTACGGGAAGGTCAGCCCCAGCATTTT. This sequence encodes CASSVREGQPQHF.

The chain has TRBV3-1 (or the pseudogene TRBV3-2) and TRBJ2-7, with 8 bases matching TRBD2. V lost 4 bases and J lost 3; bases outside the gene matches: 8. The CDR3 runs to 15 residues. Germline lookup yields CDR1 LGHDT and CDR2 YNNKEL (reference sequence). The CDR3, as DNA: TGTGCCAGCAGCCCGAGACCGGGACTAGTCTACGAGCAGTACTTC. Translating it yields CASSPRPGLVYEQYF.

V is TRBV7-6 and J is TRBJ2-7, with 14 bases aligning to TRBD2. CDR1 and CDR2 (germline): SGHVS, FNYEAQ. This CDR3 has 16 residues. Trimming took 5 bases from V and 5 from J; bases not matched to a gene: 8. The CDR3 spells CASSRTSGGSRDEQYF. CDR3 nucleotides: TGTGCCAGCAGCAGGACTAGCGGGGGGTCTAGAGACGAGCAGTACTTC.

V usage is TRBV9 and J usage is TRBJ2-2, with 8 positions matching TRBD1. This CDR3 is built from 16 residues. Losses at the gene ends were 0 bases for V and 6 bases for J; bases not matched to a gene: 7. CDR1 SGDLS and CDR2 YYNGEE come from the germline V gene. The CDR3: CASSVGPAGGSGELFF. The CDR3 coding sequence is TGTGCCAGCAGCGTAGGGCCGGCAGGGGGCTCCGGGGAGCTGTTTTTT.

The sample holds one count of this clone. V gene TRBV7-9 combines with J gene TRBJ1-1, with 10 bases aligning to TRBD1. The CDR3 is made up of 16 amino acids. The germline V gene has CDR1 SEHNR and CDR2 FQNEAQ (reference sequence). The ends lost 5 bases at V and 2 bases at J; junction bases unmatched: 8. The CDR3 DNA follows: TGTGCCAGCAGCGCCGGGACAGGGGACCTTAACACTGAAGCTTTCTTT. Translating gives CASSAGTGDLNTEAFF. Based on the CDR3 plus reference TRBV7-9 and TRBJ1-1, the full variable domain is DTGVSQNPRHKITKRGQNVTFRCDPISEHNRLYWYRQTLGQGPEFLTYFQNEAQLEKSRLLSDRFSAERPKGSFSTLEIQRTEQGDSAMYLCASSAGTGDLNTEAFFGQGTRLTVV.

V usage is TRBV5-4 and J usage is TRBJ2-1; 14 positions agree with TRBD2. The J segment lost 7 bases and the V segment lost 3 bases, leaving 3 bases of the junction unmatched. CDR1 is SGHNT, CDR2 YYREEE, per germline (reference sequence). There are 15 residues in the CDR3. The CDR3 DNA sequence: TGTGCCAGCAGCTCGGGACTAGCGGGAGTTAATGAGCAGTTCTTC. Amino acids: CASSSGLAGVNEQFF. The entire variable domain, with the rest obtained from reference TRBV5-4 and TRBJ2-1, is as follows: ETGVTQSPTHLIKTRGQQVTLRCSSQSGHNTVSWYQQALGQGPQFIFQYYREEENGRGNFPPRFSGLQFPNYSSELNVNALELDDSALYLCASSSGLAGVNEQFFGPGTRLTVL.

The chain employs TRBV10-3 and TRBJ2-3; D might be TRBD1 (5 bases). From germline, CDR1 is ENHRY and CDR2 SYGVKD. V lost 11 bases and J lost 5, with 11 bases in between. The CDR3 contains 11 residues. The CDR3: CALSQGDTQYF. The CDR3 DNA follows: TGTGCCCTTTCCCAGGGAGATACGCAGTATTTT.

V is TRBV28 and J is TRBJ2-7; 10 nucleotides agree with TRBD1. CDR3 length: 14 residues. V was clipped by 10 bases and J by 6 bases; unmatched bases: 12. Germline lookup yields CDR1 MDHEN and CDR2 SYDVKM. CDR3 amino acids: CATLRGTGVGEQYF. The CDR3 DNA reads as TGTGCCACTCTGAGAGGGACAGGGGTCGGCGAGCAGTACTTC.

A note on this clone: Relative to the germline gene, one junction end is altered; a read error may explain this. CDR3 residues: CACSQGAAYEQYF. CDR3 in DNA: TGTGCCTGCAGTCAGGGGGCCGCCTACGAGCAGTACTTC. The V call is TRBV6-5, the J call TRBJ2-7, with 8 bases aligning to TRBD1. This CDR3 spans 13 amino acids. CDR1 MNHEY and CDR2 SVGAGI come from the germline V gene.

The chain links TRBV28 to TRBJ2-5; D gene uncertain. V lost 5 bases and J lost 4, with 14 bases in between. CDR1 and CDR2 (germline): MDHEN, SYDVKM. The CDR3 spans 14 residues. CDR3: CASSPPVPSETQYF. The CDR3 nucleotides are TGTGCCAGCAGTCCACCAGTCCCGTCAGAGACCCAGTACTTC.

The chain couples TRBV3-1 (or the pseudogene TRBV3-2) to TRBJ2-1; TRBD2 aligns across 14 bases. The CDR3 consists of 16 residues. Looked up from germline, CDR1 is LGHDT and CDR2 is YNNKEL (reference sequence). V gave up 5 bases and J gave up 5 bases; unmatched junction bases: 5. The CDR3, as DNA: TGTGCCAGCAGCTACCCGGGACTAGCGGGGGACAATGAGCAGTTCTTC. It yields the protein CASSYPGLAGDNEQFF.

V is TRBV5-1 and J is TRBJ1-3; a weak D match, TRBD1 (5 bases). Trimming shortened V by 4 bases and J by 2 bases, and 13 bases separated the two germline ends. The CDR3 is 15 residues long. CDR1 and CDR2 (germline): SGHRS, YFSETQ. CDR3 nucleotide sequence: TGCGCCAGCAGCACGGGGACTGCCGCTGGAAACACCATATATTTT. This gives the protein CASSTGTAAGNTIYF. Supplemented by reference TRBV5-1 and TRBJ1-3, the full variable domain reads KAGVTQTPRYLIKTRGQQVTLSCSPISGHRSVSWYQQTPGQGLQFLFEYFSETQRNKGNFPGRFSGRQFSNSRSEMNVSTLELGDSALYLCASSTGTAAGNTIYFGEGSWLTVV.

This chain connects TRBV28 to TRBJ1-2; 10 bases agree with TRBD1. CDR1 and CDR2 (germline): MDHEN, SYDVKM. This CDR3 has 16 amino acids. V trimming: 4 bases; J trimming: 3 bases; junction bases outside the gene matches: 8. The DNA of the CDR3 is TGTGCCAGCAGTTACCTAGGACAGGGGGTTTACTATGGCTACACCTTC. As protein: CASSYLGQGVYYGYTF.

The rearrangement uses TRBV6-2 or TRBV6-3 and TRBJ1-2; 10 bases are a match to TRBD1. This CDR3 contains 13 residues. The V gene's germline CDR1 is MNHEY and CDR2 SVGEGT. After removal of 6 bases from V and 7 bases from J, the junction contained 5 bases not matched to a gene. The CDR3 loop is CASSLTGGSGYTF. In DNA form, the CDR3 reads TGTGCCAGCAGCCTGACAGGGGGCTCTGGCTACACCTTC.

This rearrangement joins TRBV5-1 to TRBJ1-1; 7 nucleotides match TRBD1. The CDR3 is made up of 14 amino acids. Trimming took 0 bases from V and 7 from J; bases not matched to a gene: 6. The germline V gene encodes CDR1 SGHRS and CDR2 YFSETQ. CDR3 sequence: CASSLDQGVGEAFF. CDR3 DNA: TGCGCCAGCAGCTTGGATCAGGGGGTAGGTGAAGCTTTCTTT.